The 29 T cell receptor beta chains below were found in one sample sequenced in a study of control samples from healthy donors and cancer patients. The data were produced by immunoSEQ multiplex PCR, yet TCRdb's version contains in-frame clones alone and is incomplete. The sample consists of over 100,000 clones, around nine tenths of them appearing once. The sequencing input was blood. The source is a man in his forties in good health.

This chain uses TRBV9 with TRBJ1-6; unclear D gene. Trimming took off 4 bases at V and 4 bases at J, with 15 bases between the two ends. Germline loops: CDR1 SGDLS, CDR2 YYNGEE. The CDR3 runs to 16 residues. DNA of the CDR3: TGTGCCAGCAGCCCCCGCGGCCAGGATTATAATTCACCCCTCCACTTT. Protein product: CASSPRGQDYNSPLHF.

CDR3 loop: CASSYAAGITGELFF. The DNA for the CDR3 is TGCGCCAGCAGCTACGCAGCGGGCATCACCGGGGAGCTGTTTTTT. This chain connects TRBV5-1 to TRBJ2-2, with a tentative D call TRBD2 (6 bases). Germline V lookup: CDR1 SGHRS, CDR2 YFSETQ. This CDR3 comprises 15 residues. The germline V and J ends were trimmed by 3 bases and 4 bases, with 13 bases remaining between them.

CDR3 sequence: CASRDTGGTGELFF. The CDR3 bases are TGTGCCAGCAGGGACACCGGAGGCACCGGGGAGCTGTTTTTT. The chain is built from TRBV6-5 and TRBJ2-2; D might be TRBD1 or TRBD2, each matching 5 bases. There are 14 residues in the CDR3. CDR1 and CDR2 (germline): MNHEY, SVGAGI. V was shortened by 6 bases and J by 4 bases, with 12 bases between the two germline ends.

The chain uses TRBV29-1 and TRBJ1-1; no reliable D call. The CDR3 contains 15 residues. The V gene lost 6 bases and the J gene lost 1 base, with 18 bases spanning the gap. Germline V gene sequence: CDR1 SQVTM, CDR2 ANQGSEA. CDR3 sequence: CSVGPVGKGNTEAFF. The CDR3 nucleotides read TGCAGCGTCGGCCCGGTGGGGAAGGGGAACACTGAAGCTTTCTTT.

The chain links TRBV3-1 (or the pseudogene TRBV3-2) to TRBJ2-1; D possibly matches TRBD1 or TRBD2 (5 bases each). The CDR3 length is 14 residues. Germline V lookup: CDR1 LGHDT, CDR2 YNNKEL (reference sequence). The germline V and J ends were trimmed by 2 bases and 5 bases, with 10 bases remaining between them. As DNA, the CDR3 is TGTGCCAGCAGCCAATACCGGGGCCACAATGAGCAGTTCTTC. Translated, it gives CASSQYRGHNEQFF.

In its sample, this clone was seen once. This chain connects TRBV5-6 to TRBJ1-6; D call uncertain. V dropped 4 bases and J dropped 5 bases, with 22 bases sitting between them. The CDR3 sequence is 18 residues long. CDR1 SGHDT and CDR2 YYEEEE come from the germline V gene. CDR3 sequence: CASSLSGLAVWDNSPLHF. The CDR3 nucleotides are TGTGCCAGCAGCCTGTCGGGCCTCGCGGTGTGGGATAATTCACCCCTCCACTTT.

The chain employs TRBV9 and TRBJ1-2; 9 bases agree with TRBD1. Germline V gene lookup returns CDR1 SGDLS and CDR2 YYNGEE. This CDR3 contains 15 residues. The J segment lost 5 bases and the V segment lost 3 bases, leaving 8 bases of the junction unmatched. CDR3 residues: CASSESTGGGYGYTF. CDR3 DNA sequence: TGTGCCAGCAGCGAATCGACAGGGGGAGGTTATGGCTACACCTTC.

The gene calls are TRBV6-5 and TRBJ2-7, with TRBD1 as a possible D gene (6 bases). Germline V lookup: CDR1 MNHEY, CDR2 SVGAGI. There are 14 residues in the CDR3. V was clipped by 6 bases and J by 7 bases, with 19 bases between them. CDR3 bases: TGTGCCAGCAGATACCTCATACAGGGTCGGGAGCAGTACTTC. Translation: CASRYLIQGREQYF.

The genes are TRBV5-1 and TRBJ2-7; either TRBD1 or TRBD2 may fit D (7 bases each). The germline CDR1 and CDR2 sequences are SGHRS and YFSETQ. Trimming cost V 4 bases and J 3 bases, with 14 bases left between them. CDR3 length: 14 residues. CDR3 nucleotides: TGCGCCAGCAGCCGGGGAGGGGGCGGCTACGAGCAGTACTTC. Amino acid sequence: CASSRGGGGYEQYF.

The gene calls are TRBV12-3 or TRBV12-4 and TRBJ1-5; D call uncertain. V gave up 2 bases and J gave up 7 bases, with 9 bases separating them. The CDR3 is 13 amino acids. The CDR3 region has the DNA TGTGCCAGCAGTTTACAGGTCAAACAGCCCCAGCATTTT. It translates to CASSLQVKQPQHF.

The chain couples TRBV18 to TRBJ1-4; the D gene is possibly TRBD1 (5 bases). Trimming left V 4 bases short and J 8 bases short, with 14 bases between. Germline-derived CDR1 and CDR2 are KGHSH and LQKENI. The CDR3 length is 14 residues. The CDR3 DNA reads TGTGCCAGCTCACTCAACCGGGACGGGGAAAAACTGTTTTTT. It encodes CASSLNRDGEKLFF.

This clone has just a few counts. This rearrangement joins TRBV9 to TRBJ2-1, with 8 bases lining up with TRBD2. Germline trimming cut 4 bases from V and 8 bases from J; bases unmatched to any gene: 11. CDR3 length: 15 residues. CDR1 and CDR2 from the germline V gene are SGDLS and YYNGEE. CDR3 sequence reads: CASSPLAGPQHEQFF. The CDR3 DNA reads TGTGCCAGCAGCCCGTTAGCGGGGCCCCAGCATGAGCAGTTCTTC.

This clone was detected only a few times. The chain joins TRBV11-2 to TRBJ1-6; weak D call: TRBD1 (6 bases). CDR1 and CDR2 (germline): SGHAT, FQNNGV. V lost 3 bases and J lost 4, with 7 bases in between. CDR3 length equals 14 residues. The CDR3 loop is CASSFRGYNSPLHF. In nucleotides, the CDR3 is TGTGCCAGCAGCTTCAGGGGTTATAATTCACCCCTCCACTTT.

This clone was detected only once. V and J are TRBV6-5 and TRBJ2-3; TRBD2 aligns across 10 bases. The J segment lost 2 bases and the V segment lost 8 bases, leaving 7 bases of the junction unmatched. Germline-derived CDR1 and CDR2 are MNHEY and SVGAGI. The CDR3 covers 15 residues. The CDR3 spells CASGALAGFTDTQYF. CDR3 DNA sequence: TGTGCCAGCGGAGCACTAGCGGGGTTCACAGATACGCAGTATTTT.

The rearrangement links TRBV7-9 to TRBJ1-5; tentatively, D is TRBD1 (6 bases). This CDR3 contains 15 residues. The ends were cut back, 5 bases at V and 1 base at J, with 12 bases in the middle. The V gene's germline CDR1 is SEHNR and CDR2 FQNEAQ (reference sequence). The CDR3 here is CASSPGHLSNQPQHF. The CDR3, as DNA: TGTGCCAGCAGCCCGGGACACCTCAGCAATCAGCCCCAGCATTTT.

The chain employs TRBV5-1 and TRBJ1-2, with TRBD1 matching over 9 bases. Per germline, CDR1 SGHRS and CDR2 YFSETQ. This CDR3 has 16 residues. J gave up 5 bases and V 4 bases, and 12 bases lay outside the gene matches. The CDR3 sequence: CASSRSGQGRKYGYTF. The CDR3 DNA follows: TGCGCCAGCAGCCGATCCGGACAGGGGCGCAAGTATGGCTACACCTTC.

The chain carries TRBV12-5 and TRBJ2-5; D not certain. In germline, CDR1 is LGHNT, CDR2 FRNRAP. The CDR3 totals 14 residues. V lost 1 base and J 11 bases, leaving 17 bases between the germline ends. CDR3 nucleotides: TGTGCTAGTGGTTTGGACATAGCCTCGTCATCTCAGTACTTC. Residues: CASGLDIASSSQYF.

The V and J genes are TRBV28 and TRBJ2-7; unclear D gene. V was cut by 6 bases and J by 3 bases, with 15 bases left in between. The CDR3 consists of 14 residues. Germline CDR1 reads MDHEN; CDR2 reads SYDVKM. CDR3 DNA: TGTGCCAGCAGACCCCCGGACCCATACTACGAGCAGTACTTC. Amino acids: CASRPPDPYYEQYF.

Only one count was recorded for this clone. In the same sample, other DNA sequences code for this CDR3. This chain links TRBV7-2 with TRBJ2-3; TRBD2 aligns across 7 bases. Trimming at V came to 5 bases and at J to 2 bases, leaving 4 bases not matched to a gene. Germline V gives CDR1 SGHTA, CDR2 FQGNSA. The CDR3 loop spans 14 amino acids. This CDR3 is CASSLGGVTDTQYF. CDR3 sequence (DNA): TGTGCCAGCAGCCTGGGGGGGGTCACAGATACGCAGTATTTT.

The rearrangement links TRBV5-6 to TRBJ2-7, with TRBD1 as a possible D gene (6 bases). V lost 4 bases and J lost 3, with 14 bases in between. The CDR3 loop spans 14 amino acids. The V gene's germline CDR1 is SGHDT and CDR2 YYEEEE. DNA of the CDR3: TGTGCCAGCAGCCCACAGGGATTTATCTACGAGCAGTACTTC. Encoded protein: CASSPQGFIYEQYF.

This clone was observed a handful of times. The V and J genes are TRBV5-6 and TRBJ1-3; TRBD1 matches at 7 bases. The CDR3 covers 15 residues. Germline trimming cut 5 bases from V and 4 bases from J; bases unmatched to any gene: 9. Germline V CDR1 and CDR2: SGHDT, YYEEEE. Here the CDR3 DNA reads TGTGCCAGCAGTCAAGTAGGGGGCCCAGGAAACACCATATATTTT. Translation: CASSQVGGPGNTIYF.

This sequence joins TRBV7-9 and TRBJ1-5, with 9 positions matching TRBD1. CDR3 size: 16 residues. The germline CDR1 and CDR2 sequences are SEHNR and FQNEAQ (reference sequence). Germline trimming cut 0 bases from V and 4 bases from J; bases unmatched to any gene: 4. The chain's CDR3 is CASSLARQGGNQPQHF. As DNA, the CDR3 is TGTGCCAGCAGCTTAGCGCGACAGGGGGGTAATCAGCCCCAGCATTTT.

This chain links TRBV18 with TRBJ1-4, with TRBD1 matching 7 bases. The CDR3 runs 15 residues. With 4 bases clipped from V and 7 bases from J, the junction kept 9 bases outside the gene matches. Per the germline V gene, CDR1 is KGHSH and CDR2 is LQKENI. The CDR3 region has the DNA TGTGCCAGCTCACTTTTGGGACAGCGGGGTGAAAAACTGTTTTTT. Its translation is CASSLLGQRGEKLFF.

This rearrangement joins TRBV12-3 or TRBV12-4 to TRBJ2-5; D is unresolved. V dropped 4 bases and J dropped 5 bases, with 8 bases sitting between them. The CDR3 runs to 12 residues. DNA of the CDR3: TGTGCCAGCAGTTCCAGCGCCGAGACCCAGTACTTC. The encoded protein is CASSSSAETQYF.

V gene TRBV7-3 combines with J gene TRBJ2-5; D gene unclear. The CDR3 sequence is 12 residues long. Germline V gene data show CDR1 as SGHTA and CDR2 as FQGTGA. Trimming left V 5 bases short and J 4 bases short, with 8 bases between. This chain's CDR3 is CASSRIGETQYF. Written as DNA, the CDR3 is TGTGCCAGCAGCCGTATAGGAGAGACCCAGTACTTC.

The chain recombines TRBV6-1 with TRBJ2-3; 15 positions match TRBD2. The CDR3 runs 17 residues. The germline V gene encodes CDR1 MNHNS and CDR2 SASEGT. With V trimmed by 4 bases and J by 5 bases, 7 bases remained unmatched. The CDR3 loop reads CASSVYRTSGGEDTQYF. CDR3 DNA: TGTGCCAGCAGTGTATATAGGACTAGCGGGGGGGAAGATACGCAGTATTTT.

This chain joins TRBV5-4 and TRBJ2-3, with 9 bases matching TRBD2. The CDR3 runs 18 residues. Germline CDR1 and CDR2: SGHNT and YYREEE (reference sequence). J was trimmed by 0 bases and V by 0 bases; bases with no gene match: 8. CDR3 nucleotide sequence: TGTGCCAGCAGCTTGGGGCTAGCGGGGAACCCTAGCACAGATACGCAGTATTTT. This sequence encodes CASSLGLAGNPSTDTQYF.

The rearrangement joins TRBV12-5 to TRBJ2-7; D gene uncertain. V dropped 6 bases and J dropped 2 bases, with 8 bases sitting between them. There are 12 residues in the CDR3. CDR1 and CDR2 (germline): LGHNT, FRNRAP. CDR3 nucleotide sequence: TGTGCTAGTGGGCGTATGGCCTACGAGCAGTACTTC. This encodes CASGRMAYEQYF.

The chain uses TRBV7-8 and TRBJ1-5; D is perhaps TRBD1 (6 bases). Germline V gene sequence: CDR1 SGHVS, CDR2 FQNEAQ. This CDR3 comprises 17 residues. The V and J ends lost 1 base and 0 bases respectively, with 13 bases between them. The CDR3 DNA sequence: TGTGCCAGCAGCTTAGGAGGGGGGGGGTATAGCAATCAGCCCCAGCATTTT. As protein: CASSLGGGGYSNQPQHF.